This TCR beta chain comes out of a study of OX40 agonist ivuxolimab in advanced cancers. Study context: Allowance was made for prior anti-PD-1, anti-PD-L1 or anti-CTLA-4 therapy, and roughly 40% had some. General study points: The mean number of expanded clones was higher in CD8+ T cells than in CD4+. Determination of antigen specificity was not performed for the expanded peripheral T cells.

Germline CDR1 LNHDA, CDR2 SQIVND (reference sequence). V shed 7 bases, J shed 2 bases, and the junction held 19 bases outside the gene matches. The CDR3 is 20 residues long. In the case of this clone: Its target is not known.

Repertoires were generated with immunoSEQ multiplex PCR, while TCRdb's copy carries only in-frame clones and drops some. The profile shows about 54,000 clones, roughly 81% of them singletons. The sequence derives from an adult with an advanced solid tumor such as melanoma, head and neck, liver or kidney cancer. This chain joins TRBV19 and TRBJ2-3, with TRBD2 identical over 12 bases. Sequencing used CD4+ or CD8+ T cells sorted from blood, obtained in a trial of the OX40 agonist ivuxolimab. The CDR3: CASTPIWGPSGRVPTDTQYF. The CDR3 region has the DNA TGTGCCAGTACCCCCATCTGGGGGCCTAGCGGGAGGGTCCCCACAGATACGCAGTATTTT. The full variable domain, its missing parts supplied by reference TRBV19 and TRBJ2-3, is DGGITQSPKYLFRKEGQNVTLSCEQNLNHDAMYWYRQDPGQGLRLIYYSQIVNDFQKGDIAEGYSVSREKKESFPLTVTSAQKNPTAFYLCASTPIWGPSGRVPTDTQYFGPGTRLTVL.